The subject of this entry is one T cell receptor (beta chain). Its target is unknown. The donors, healthy Caucasians from Russia, were aged roughly 6 to 90. Per-sample PBMC isolation yielded at least 7 million cells. The sample originates from a study of blood T cells in healthy people across ages. Next came a second PCR, run for roughly 7 to 12 cycles, which used a sample-barcoded 5' primer along with a J-beta primer mix. A single record per CDR3 protein comes from TCRdb applying MiXCR to the 5' RACE reads. The repertoire holds approximately 900,000 distinct CDR3 sequences, with about 48% as singletons. Broader study findings: Researchers said unsorted PBMCs prevented a conclusive naive versus antigen-experienced comparison. The study found more naive CD4+ cells and higher diversity in long-lived than aged donors.

The CDR3 runs 13 residues. CDR1 and CDR2 from the germline V gene are SQVTM and ANQGSEA. The source is a man younger than 40 in good health. The source material was blood. This chain connects TRBV29-1 to TRBJ2-5, with D perhaps matching TRBD2 (6 bases). The CDR3 DNA sequence: TGCGGCGCTCCGGGGCCAGCGGGAGAGACCCAGTACTTC. This translates into CGAPGPAGETQYF.